This T cell receptor (beta chain) was retrieved from a study of CD8 T cells in ankylosing spondylitis. For TCR beta, libraries came from quantitative 5'-RACE with molecular barcodes. TCRdb itself ran the 5' RACE reads through MiXCR, one entry per CDR3 protein. The sample comprises about 390,000 distinct CDR3 sequences, approximately 20% of which are singletons, and 15% to 20% rests with the top ten. Study-wide points: Clones linked to disease, bearing a CD8+ phenotype, were relatively rare in peripheral blood. Earlier work had already found some motif variants in reactive arthritis synovial fluid and blood. The clones that were linked to disease were reported to be significantly enriched in matched synovial fluid samples from ankylosing spondylitis patients. Characteristic, it appeared, of ankylosing spondylitis blood was a TCR beta motif of eight or nine highly homologous variants.

On this clonotype itself: Its target is not known.

The clonotype originates from a male donor with ankylosing spondylitis. The sequenced sample was blood, either unsorted or a sorted T cell fraction (not recorded which).

The CDR3 DNA reads TGTGCCTGGAGTCCCGACTACGAGCAGTACTTC. Encoded protein: CAWSPDYEQYF. The genes are TRBV30 and TRBJ2-7; no clear D gene. Germline V gene data show CDR1 as GTSNPN and CDR2 as SVGIG (reference sequence). The CDR3 consists of 11 residues. The V end lost 2 bases, the J end lost 3 bases, and 5 bases lay between the germline ends.